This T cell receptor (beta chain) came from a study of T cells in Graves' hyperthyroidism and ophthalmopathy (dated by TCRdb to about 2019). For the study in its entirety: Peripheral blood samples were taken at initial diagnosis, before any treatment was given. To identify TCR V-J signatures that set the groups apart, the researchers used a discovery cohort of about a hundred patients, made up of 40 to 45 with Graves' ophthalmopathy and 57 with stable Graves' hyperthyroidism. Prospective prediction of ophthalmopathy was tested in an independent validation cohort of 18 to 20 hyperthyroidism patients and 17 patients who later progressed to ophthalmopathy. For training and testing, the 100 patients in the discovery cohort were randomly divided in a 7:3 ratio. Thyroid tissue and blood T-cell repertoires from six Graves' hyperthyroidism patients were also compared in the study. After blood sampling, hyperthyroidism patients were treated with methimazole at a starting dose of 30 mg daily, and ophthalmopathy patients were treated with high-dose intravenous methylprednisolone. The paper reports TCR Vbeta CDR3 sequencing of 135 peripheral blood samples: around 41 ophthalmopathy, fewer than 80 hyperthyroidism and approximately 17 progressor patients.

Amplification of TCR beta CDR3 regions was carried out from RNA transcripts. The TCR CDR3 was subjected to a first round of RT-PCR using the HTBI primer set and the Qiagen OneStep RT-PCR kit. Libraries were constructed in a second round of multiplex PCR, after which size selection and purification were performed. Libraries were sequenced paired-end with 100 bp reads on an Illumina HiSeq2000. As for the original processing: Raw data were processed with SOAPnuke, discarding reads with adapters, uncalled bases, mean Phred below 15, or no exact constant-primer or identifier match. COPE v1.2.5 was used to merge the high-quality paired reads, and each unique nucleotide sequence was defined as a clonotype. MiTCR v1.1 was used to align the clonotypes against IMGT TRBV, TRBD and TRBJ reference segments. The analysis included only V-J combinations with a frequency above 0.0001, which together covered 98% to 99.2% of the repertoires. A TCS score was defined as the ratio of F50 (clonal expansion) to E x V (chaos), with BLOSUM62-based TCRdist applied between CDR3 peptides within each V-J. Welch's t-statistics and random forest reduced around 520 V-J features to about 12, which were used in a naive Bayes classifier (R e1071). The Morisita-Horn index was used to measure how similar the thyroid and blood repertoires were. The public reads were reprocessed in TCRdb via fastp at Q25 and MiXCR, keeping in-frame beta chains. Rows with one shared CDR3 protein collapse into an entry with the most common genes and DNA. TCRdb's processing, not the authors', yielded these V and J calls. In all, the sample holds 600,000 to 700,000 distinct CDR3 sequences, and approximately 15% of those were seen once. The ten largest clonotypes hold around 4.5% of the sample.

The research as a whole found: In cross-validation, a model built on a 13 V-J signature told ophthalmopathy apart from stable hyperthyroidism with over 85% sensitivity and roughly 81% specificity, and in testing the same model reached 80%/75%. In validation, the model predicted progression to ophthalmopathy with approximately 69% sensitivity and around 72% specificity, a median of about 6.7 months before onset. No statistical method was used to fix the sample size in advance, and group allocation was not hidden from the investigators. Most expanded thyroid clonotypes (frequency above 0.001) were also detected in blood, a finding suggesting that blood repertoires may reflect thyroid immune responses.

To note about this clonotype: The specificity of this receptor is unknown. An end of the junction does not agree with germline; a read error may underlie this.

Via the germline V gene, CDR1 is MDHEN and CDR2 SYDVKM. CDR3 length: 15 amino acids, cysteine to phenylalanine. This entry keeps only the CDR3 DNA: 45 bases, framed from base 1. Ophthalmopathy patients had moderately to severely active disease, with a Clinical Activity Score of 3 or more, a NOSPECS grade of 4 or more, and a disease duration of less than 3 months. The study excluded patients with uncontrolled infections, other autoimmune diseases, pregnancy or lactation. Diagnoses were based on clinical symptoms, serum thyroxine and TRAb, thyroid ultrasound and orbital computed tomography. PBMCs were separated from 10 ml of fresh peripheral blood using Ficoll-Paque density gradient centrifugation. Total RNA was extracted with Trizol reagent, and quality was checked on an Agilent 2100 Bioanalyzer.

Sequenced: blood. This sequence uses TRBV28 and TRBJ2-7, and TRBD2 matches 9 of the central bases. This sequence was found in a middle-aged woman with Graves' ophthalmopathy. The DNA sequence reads TGTGCCATCAGTGGGAATAGCGGGAGAAGGGACGAGCAGTACTTC. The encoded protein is CAISGNSGRRDEQYF. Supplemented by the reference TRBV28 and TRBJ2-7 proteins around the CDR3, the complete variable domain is DVKVTQSSRYLVKRTGEKVFLECVQDMDHENMFWYRQDPGLGLRLIYFSYDVKMKEKGDIPEGYSVSREKKERFSLILESASTNQTSMYLCAISGNSGRRDEQYFGPGTRLTVT.